This T cell receptor (beta chain) was sequenced during a study of shared clonotypes between healthy human individuals. Study results and caveats: Among a few donors, roughly 5% of naive CD4 clonotypes were found in common.

V was shortened by 3 bases and J by 0 bases, with 12 bases between the two germline ends. This CDR3 is built from 15 residues. Germline assignment: CDR1 GTSNPN and CDR2 SVGIG (reference sequence). Profiling relied on immunoSEQ multiplex PCR, and the TCRdb table lists in-frame clones only, not all of them. The sample has 950,000 to 1,100,000 clones; 75% to 85% are singletons. Worth noting for this clone: Its antigen is still unknown.

The sequencing input was memory CD4+ T cells from PBMCs. The subset denotes: CD45RA-negative fraction. This sequence originates from a young man in good health. Some clones in this sample may be carry-over from other donors' samples. V and J are TRBV30 and TRBJ2-4; D perhaps matches TRBD1 (6 bases). CDR3 amino acids: CAWSLGHLAKNIQYF. In DNA form, the CDR3 reads TGTGCCTGGAGCCTGGGACATCTAGCCAAAAACATTCAGTACTTC.